This T cell receptor (beta chain) appears in the sequencing data of a study of CD8+CD57+ T cells in acquired aplastic anemia. Notes on the study in general: The number of CD8+ CDR3 sequences shared by patients and controls was roughly 31.

Flow cytometry had shown expanded CD8+CD57+ cells in the patients chosen for sequencing. The study sampled blood from patients who had received no therapy. Researchers used genomic DNA as the template to profile TCR beta VDJ and CDR3. TCRdb reprocessed the reads via MiXCR and lists one record per CDR3 protein. Here the sample spans about 58,000 distinct CDR3 sequences, around 50% being singletons. Looked up from germline, CDR1 is SGDLS and CDR2 is YYNGEE. The length of the CDR3 is 11 residues. The V and J ends lost 7 bases and 3 bases respectively, with 8 bases between them. As for this clonotype: Its antigen is currently unknown.

The J gene is TRBJ2-7, the V gene TRBV9, with D hard to call. The TCR was taken from a human donor with aplastic anemia. Sequences were obtained from sorted CD4+, CD8+, or CD8+CD57+ T cells (not recorded which) from PBMCs. CDR3 protein: CASSTGYEQYF. The CDR3 DNA is TGTGCCAGCTCCACTGGCTACGAGCAGTACTTC.